This is a list of T cell receptor beta chains from one sample in a study of T cell repertoires in cytomegalovirus infection. Their target antigens are unknown. TCRdb re-analysed the reads in MiXCR, keeping a single row per CDR3 protein. Altogether under 850,000 distinct CDR3 sequences are present, roughly 36% being singletons, with the ten largest covering about 18%. The sequencing here drew on cultured PBMCs, taken from culture after CMV antigen stimulation. The receptors here all came from a human donor in good health (CMV status not recorded). Some clones in this sample may be carry-over from other donors' samples. CDR3s include the opening cysteine and the closing phenylalanine or tryptophan. The D gene is left open where the match is weak. The size of a clone is reported for some rows only, either as once, few or many, or as a class for expanded clones.

J gene	V gene	CDR3 length	D gene	clone size	CDR3 protein	CDR3 DNA
TRBJ2-3	TRBV20-1	15	TRBD2	few	CSACGLATSTDTQYF	TGCAGTGCCTGCGGACTAGCTACTAGCACAGATACGCAGTATTTT
TRBJ1-1	TRBV12-3/TRBV12-4	14	TRBD1	.	CASSKLQGGNSAFF	TGTGCCAGCAGTAAGTTGCAGGGGGGGAATTCGGCTTTCTTT
TRBJ1-4	TRBV12-3/TRBV12-4	14	.	.	CASTEGGGREKLFF	TGTGCCAGCACCGAGGGGGGTGGTCGGGAAAAACTGTTTTTT
TRBJ2-1	TRBV12-3/TRBV12-4	14	.	.	CASRSATLYNEQFF	TGTGCCAGCAGATCCGCGACACTCTACAATGAGCAGTTCTTC
TRBJ1-1	TRBV12-3/TRBV12-4	14	.	few	CASSFQGLDTEAFF	TGTGCCAGCAGTTTCCAGGGTTTGGACACTGAAGCTTTCTTT
TRBJ2-5	TRBV6-2/TRBV6-3	13	.	.	CASSGRPRETQYF	TGTGCCAGCAGTGGACGGCCCCGAGAGACCCAGTACTTC
TRBJ1-1	TRBV2	15	TRBD1	.	CASSLIRDRGPEAFF	TGTGCCAGCAGTTTGATTAGGGACAGGGGCCCTGAAGCTTTCTTT
TRBJ1-2	TRBV7-9	12	.	few	CASSSTLDGYTF	TGTGCCAGCAGCTCCACCCTCGATGGCTACACCTTC
TRBJ1-1	TRBV12-3/TRBV12-4	14	.	few	CASSITLRQSEAFF	TGTGCCAGCAGTATAACCCTGAGGCAGTCTGAAGCTTTCTTT
TRBJ2-5	TRBV3-1	14	.	.	CASSQVTRGETQYF	TGTGCCAGCAGCCAAGTAACTAGAGGGGAGACCCAGTACTTC
TRBJ2-7	TRBV20-1	15	TRBD2	few	CSARGWLAGDDEQYF	TGCAGTGCTAGAGGGTGGCTAGCGGGAGACGACGAGCAGTACTTC
TRBJ2-7	TRBV30	15	.	.	CAWSLWAGSGREQYF	TGTGCCTGGAGTCTTTGGGCAGGGTCGGGACGCGAGCAGTACTTC
TRBJ2-3	TRBV2	16	.	.	CASSDPIYVGTDTQYF	TGTGCCAGCAGTGACCCGATATATGTCGGCACAGATACGCAGTATTTT
TRBJ2-3	TRBV20-1	17	TRBD2	.	CSARARPGLASTDTQYF	TGCAGTGCTAGAGCACGACCGGGACTAGCAAGCACAGATACGCAGTATTTT
TRBJ2-1	TRBV6-6	15	TRBD1	few	CASNPGQGAKNEQFF	TGTGCCAGCAACCCGGGACAGGGGGCAAAAAATGAGCAGTTCTTC
TRBJ1-2	TRBV2	15	TRBD1	once	CASSLRDRARGGYTF	TGTGCCAGCAGCCTCCGGGACAGGGCCCGAGGAGGCTACACCTTC
TRBJ1-5	TRBV7-8	17	TRBD1	few	CASSRQGLEVRNQPQHF	TGTGCCAGCAGCAGACAGGGCCTCGAGGTCCGCAATCAGCCCCAGCATTTT
TRBJ1-2	TRBV2	15	.	.	CARQDRQTSYYGYTF	TGTGCCAGACAAGACCGACAGACCTCTTATTATGGCTACACCTTC
TRBJ1-5	TRBV7-2	13	.	many	CASSLSREQPQHF	TGTGCCAGCAGCTTATCGAGGGAACAGCCCCAGCATTTT
TRBJ2-1	TRBV15	15	TRBD2	.	CATSIRLAADNEQFF	TGTGCCACCAGCATTAGGCTAGCGGCCGACAATGAGCAGTTCTTC
TRBJ2-1	TRBV7-2	13	.	.	CASSLVVLGGQFF	TGTGCCAGCAGCTTAGTGGTCCTCGGGGGGCAGTTCTTC
TRBJ1-6	TRBV2	13	.	.	CASPGVGNSPLHF	TGTGCCAGCCCCGGGGTAGGGAATTCACCCCTCCACTTT
TRBJ1-4	TRBV7-9	16	TRBD1	.	CASSQGQPLANEKLFF	TGTGCCAGCAGCCAGGGACAGCCTTTGGCTAATGAAAAACTGTTTTTT
TRBJ2-7	TRBV14	14	.	few	CASSRGLGGYEQYF	TGTGCCAGCAGCCGGGGTCTGGGGGGCTACGAGCAGTACTTC
TRBJ2-7	TRBV2	13	.	few	CASSDSPSYEQYF	TGTGCCAGCAGTGATTCCCCCTCCTACGAGCAGTACTTC
TRBJ2-7	TRBV12-3/TRBV12-4	14	.	.	CASTSRDIDYEQYF	TGTGCCAGCACATCGCGGGACATTGATTACGAGCAGTACTTC
TRBJ2-1	TRBV5-4	12	TRBD2	many	CASSGNSGKQFF	TGTGCCAGCAGCGGAAATAGCGGGAAGCAGTTCTTC
TRBJ2-1	TRBV19	17	TRBD2	.	CASRTTGGREGGNEQFF	TGTGCCAGTAGAACCACCGGGGGGCGGGAGGGTGGGAATGAGCAGTTCTTC
TRBJ2-3	TRBV12-3/TRBV12-4	11	.	.	CASRQRNTQYF	TGTGCCAGCAGACAGAGAAATACGCAGTATTTT
TRBJ2-4	TRBV12-3/TRBV12-4	15	TRBD1	.	CASSPSGTGKNIQYF	TGTGCCAGCAGTCCCTCCGGGACAGGGAAAAACATTCAGTACTTC
TRBJ1-1	TRBV7-2	14	.	many	CASSLAIRAPEAFF	TGTGCCAGCAGCTTAGCGATCCGGGCACCTGAAGCTTTCTTT
TRBJ2-1	TRBV18	16	TRBD1	.	CASSPGQPLTLGEQFF	TGTGCCAGCTCACCGGGACAGCCCCTTACCTTGGGTGAGCAGTTCTTC
TRBJ1-4	TRBV5-1	14	.	.	CASNQGPGEEKLFF	TGCGCCAGCAACCAGGGCCCCGGGGAAGAAAAACTGTTTTTT
TRBJ1-1	TRBV5-5	11	.	.	CASSQTEEAFF	TGTGCCAGCTCCCAGACGGAAGAAGCTTTCTTT
TRBJ1-5	TRBV6-6	13	TRBD1	.	CAATTDRVKPQHF	TGTGCCGCTACGACGGACAGGGTTAAGCCCCAGCATTTT
TRBJ2-7	TRBV12-3/TRBV12-4	15	.	.	CASSQLGGSSYEQYF	TGTGCCAGCAGTCAACTGGGGGGTAGCTCCTACGAGCAGTACTTC
TRBJ2-5	TRBV7-2	15	.	.	CASSLNWGGGETQYF	TGTGCCAGCAGTCTTAATTGGGGGGGCGGAGAGACCCAGTACTTC